This T cell receptor (beta chain) was obtained from a study of T cells after yellow fever vaccination. This CDR3 comprises 16 residues. In germline, CDR1 is SGHRS, CDR2 YFSETQ. The junction had 6 bases not matched to a gene; V was cut back by 2 bases and J by 0 bases. Universal primer sites and UMIs were introduced during 5'RACE template-switching synthesis of TCR cDNA. TCRdb re-called the 5' RACE reads through MiXCR, storing one row per CDR3 protein. The table shows 170,000 or so distinct CDR3 sequences, with approximately 6.2% occurring only once. The chain combines TRBV5-1 with TRBJ2-3; 7 bases agree with TRBD1. This TCR derives from a man between 18 and 35 years old who received the YFV17D yellow fever vaccine. Sequenced material: CD4+ T cells sorted from PBMCs, taken on the day of the first yellow fever vaccination. CDR3 sequence: CASSLWGTASTDTQYF. The CDR3 DNA follows: TGCGCCAGCAGCTTATGGGGGACAGCGAGCACAGATACGCAGTATTTT.